The 24 T cell receptor beta chains listed next were all sequenced from one sample in a study of neurological immune-mediated disorders. Via MiXCR, TCRdb re-called the 5' RACE reads, giving one row per CDR3 protein. This sample has about 45,000 distinct CDR3 sequences; less than 15% occur once, and the top ten carry roughly 10%. Time point defined: longitudinal time-point 3. Sequenced: PBMCs. These receptor sequences come from a man aged 30 to 39 in good health.

This clonotype came up a few times. This chain links TRBV6-1 with TRBJ2-1; TRBD2 agrees at 7 bases. The CDR3 runs to 15 residues. Germline CDR1 reads MNHNS; CDR2 reads SASEGT. V lost 10 bases, J lost 5 bases, and 14 bases stayed unmatched. CDR3 region: CATLGELAFNNEQFF. The CDR3 DNA reads as TGTGCCACCCTAGGGGAACTAGCGTTTAACAATGAGCAGTTCTTC.

This clonotype was detected only a few times. The rearrangement uses TRBV9 and TRBJ2-7; D is tentatively TRBD1 or TRBD2 (5 bases each). Trimming pared 2 bases from V and 3 bases from J, leaving 12 bases between. CDR1 and CDR2 from the germline V gene are SGDLS and YYNGEE. The CDR3 consists of 14 residues. CDR3 sequence (DNA): TGTGCCAGCAGCGTGGGGACGGACAACTACGAGCAGTACTTC. Protein product: CASSVGTDNYEQYF.

This clonotype has ten or more counts. The chain uses TRBV10-3 and TRBJ2-1; D gene ambiguous. CDR1 and CDR2 from the germline V gene are ENHRY and SYGVKD. The CDR3 extends over 14 amino acids. V was trimmed by 2 bases and J by 6 bases, leaving 11 bases between them. The CDR3 here is CAISEPPGPNEQFF. CDR3 in DNA: TGTGCCATCAGTGAGCCCCCTGGTCCCAATGAGCAGTTCTTC.

The table lists this clonotype with many counts. V gene TRBV20-1 combines with J gene TRBJ2-3; D perhaps matches TRBD1 (5 bases). CDR3 length: 12 amino acids. Germline CDR1 reads DFQATT; CDR2 reads SNEGSKA (reference sequence). The ends were cut back, 1 base at V and 4 bases at J, with 6 bases in the middle. This CDR3 reads CSARVGADTQYF. In DNA, the CDR3 is TGCAGTGCTAGAGTAGGGGCAGATACGCAGTATTTT.

In this sample, this clonotype turned up a few times. The chain uses TRBV25-1 and TRBJ2-7; TRBD1 agrees at 9 bases. The CDR3 spans 16 residues. Per the germline V gene, CDR1 is MGHDK and CDR2 is SYGVNS. V gave up 4 bases and J gave up 4 bases; unmatched junction bases: 11. The CDR3 coding sequence is TGTGCCAGCAGTGGATCCGGGACAGGGAATCTGTACGAGCAGTACTTC. Its protein product is CASSGSGTGNLYEQYF.

This clonotype was found many times. V and J are TRBV18 and TRBJ2-5, with unresolved D. V lost 3 bases to trimming and J lost 2 bases, with 7 bases between them. The CDR3 spans 13 residues. From germline, CDR1 is KGHSH and CDR2 LQKENI. The CDR3 coding sequence is TGTGCCAGCTCACCCGTTGTACAAGAGACCCAGTACTTC. Protein: CASSPVVQETQYF.

This clonotype was detected many times. V and J are TRBV20-1 and TRBJ2-3, with 8 bases lining up with TRBD2. Germline loops: CDR1 DFQATT, CDR2 SNEGSKA (reference sequence). The CDR3 sequence is 13 residues long. Trimming at V came to 5 bases and at J to 1 base, leaving 2 bases not matched to a gene. The CDR3 DNA follows: TGCAGTGCTCAGCGGGAGCGCACAGATACGCAGTATTTT. It specifies CSAQRERTDTQYF.

This clonotype was counted many times. The genes are TRBV28 and TRBJ2-7, with D hard to call. The V end lost 7 bases, the J end lost 7 bases, and 20 bases lay between the germline ends. CDR1 is MDHEN and CDR2 is SYDVKM in the germline V gene. The CDR3 loop spans 14 amino acids. The DNA for the CDR3 is TGTGCCAGCAAGCGCGGCTCACGGAATATGGAGCAGTACTTC. It specifies CASKRGSRNMEQYF.

This clonotype was seen ten or more times. The chain employs TRBV5-1 and TRBJ2-7; 8 positions agree with TRBD1. Germline CDR1 SGHRS, CDR2 YFSETQ. J lost 1 base, V lost 3 bases, and 3 bases had no gene match. This CDR3 is 14 amino acids long. CDR3 loop: CASSSRQGSYEQYF. DNA of the CDR3: TGCGCCAGCAGCTCTCGACAGGGGTCCTACGAGCAGTACTTC.

This clonotype was picked up many times. The genes are TRBV4-1 and TRBJ2-2; D not certain. The CDR3 extends over 14 amino acids. Trimming took off 4 bases at V and 1 base at J, with 7 bases between the two ends. From germline, CDR1 is MGHRA and CDR2 YSYEKL. In DNA form, the CDR3 reads TGCGCCAGCAGCCCCCAAGAGAACACCGGGGAGCTGTTTTTT. This translates into CASSPQENTGELFF.

This clonotype was picked up a small number of times. The genes are TRBV20-1 and TRBJ2-5; perhaps TRBD1 as D (5 bases). V gave up 3 bases and J gave up 2 bases, with 13 bases separating them. Germline V gene data show CDR1 as DFQATT and CDR2 as SNEGSKA (reference sequence). The CDR3 loop spans 14 amino acids. This CDR3 is CSASYQGSQETQYF. The CDR3 nucleotides are TGCAGTGCTAGTTATCAGGGAAGTCAAGAGACCCAGTACTTC.

Remarks on this clonotype: This may be a read error, as it is one base from a much larger clone. The genes are TRBV5-1 and TRBJ2-7, with D unclear. The CDR3 has 14 amino acids. Germline CDR1 SGHRS, CDR2 YFSETQ. The ends were cut back, 1 base at V and 3 bases at J, with 11 bases in the middle. CDR3 in amino acids: CASSLWIGYYEQYF. The CDR3, as DNA: TGCGCCAGCAGCTTGTGGATAGGGTACTACGAGCAGTACTTC. Variable domain in full (rest from reference TRBV5-1 and TRBJ2-7): KAGVTQTPRYLIKTRGQQVTLSCSPISGHRSVSWYQQTPGQGLQFLFEYFSETQRNKGNFPGRFSGRQFSNSRSEMNVSTLELGDSALYLCASSLWIGYYEQYFGPGTRLTVT.

The sample holds many counts of this clonotype. The chain couples TRBV6-6 to TRBJ2-3; 10 positions agree with TRBD2. Germline V CDR1 and CDR2: MNHNY, SVGAGI (reference sequence). CDR3 length: 15 amino acids. The J segment lost 4 bases and the V segment lost 7 bases, leaving 8 bases of the junction unmatched. Here the CDR3 reads CASTASGSLADTQYF. CDR3 in DNA: TGTGCCAGCACTGCTAGCGGGAGTTTGGCAGATACGCAGTATTTT.

Turning to this clonotype: A much larger clone lies one base from this, so it may be a read error. The V and J genes are TRBV5-1 and TRBJ2-3; TRBD2 matches at 7 bases. The CDR3 has 17 amino acids. Per the germline V gene, CDR1 is SGHRS and CDR2 is YFSETQ. CDR3 in DNA: TGCACCAGCCGACCGTTTCAACTAGCGCCTAGCACATATACGCAGTATTTT. As protein: CTSRPFQLAPSTYTQYF.

This clonotype showed up many times. The chain is built from TRBV7-9 and TRBJ2-3; 12 nucleotides agree with TRBD2. The CDR3 has 19 amino acids. J gave up 4 bases and V 1 base, and 12 bases lay outside the gene matches. Germline CDR1 SEHNR, CDR2 FQNEAQ (reference sequence). The CDR3 region has the DNA TGTGCCAGCAGCTTAGGAGCTAGCGGGAGGGCCAATTTTCCAGATACGCAGTATTTT. Protein sequence: CASSLGASGRANFPDTQYF.

V is TRBV20-1 and J is TRBJ1-2; D may be TRBD1 (5 bases). Germline assignment: CDR1 DFQATT and CDR2 SNEGSKA (reference sequence). V was trimmed by 6 bases and J by 6 bases, leaving 11 bases between them. This CDR3 is built from 11 residues. The CDR3 region is CSAPTVDGYTF. CDR3 bases: TGCAGTGCGCCGACAGTGGATGGCTACACCTTC.

This clonotype was counted ten times or more. Written as DNA, the CDR3 is TGCAGCGGGACAGATCTTACCGGGGAGCTGTTTTTT. Translated: CSGTDLTGELFF. The chain is built from TRBV29-1 and TRBJ2-2; D is perhaps TRBD1 (6 bases). The CDR3 sequence is 12 residues long. The germline V and J ends were trimmed by 7 bases and 5 bases, with 11 bases remaining between them. Germline assignment: CDR1 SQVTM and CDR2 ANQGSEA.

This clonotype was recorded at least ten times. The chain combines TRBV14 with TRBJ2-7, with 8 bases lining up with TRBD2. J lost 5 bases, V lost 2 bases, and 5 bases had no gene match. The CDR3 is made up of 14 amino acids. Per the germline V gene, CDR1 is SGHDN and CDR2 is FVKESK. The CDR3: CASSQSSGSHEQYF. Written as DNA, the CDR3 is TGTGCCAGCAGCCAAAGCAGCGGGAGTCACGAGCAGTACTTC.

CDR3 sequence (DNA): TGCGCCAGCAGCTTGGCCGACGGACCGGGAGATACGCAGTATTTT. Translating it yields CASSLADGPGDTQYF. This chain links TRBV5-1 with TRBJ2-3, with D hard to call. The CDR3 has 15 residues. Germline V gene data show CDR1 as SGHRS and CDR2 as YFSETQ. The ends were cut back, 0 bases at V and 5 bases at J, with 13 bases in the middle.

Details on this clonotype: This could be a read error, since a much larger clone is one nucleotide away. The chain has TRBV20-1 and TRBJ1-1; no clear D gene. Germline CDR1 reads DFQATT; CDR2 reads SNEGSKA (reference sequence). This CDR3 spans 13 amino acids. This CDR3 reads CCAAREANTEAFF. CDR3 in DNA: TGCTGTGCTGCACGAGAGGCGAACACTGAAGCTTTCTTT.

Many counts were recorded for this clonotype. The chain uses TRBV6-2 or TRBV6-3 and TRBJ2-7; 13 bases fit TRBD2. V lost 5 bases, J lost 3 bases, and 4 bases stayed unmatched. Germline-derived CDR1 and CDR2 are MNHEY and SVGEGT. The CDR3 runs 15 residues. CDR3 in DNA: TGTGCCAGCAGTCGTGGGACTAGCGGGATCTACGAGCAGTACTTC. Translated, it gives CASSRGTSGIYEQYF.

The chain carries TRBV20-1 and TRBJ2-7; no definite D call. V dropped 7 bases and J dropped 2 bases, with 15 bases sitting between them. The CDR3 extends over 13 amino acids. Germline CDR1 is DFQATT and CDR2 is SNEGSKA (reference sequence). The CDR3 DNA reads as TGCAGTGTTCCGAACTTTCCAACCTACGAGCAGTACTTC. It codes for CSVPNFPTYEQYF.

The rearrangement joins TRBV10-3 to TRBJ2-1; TRBD2 matches 11 bases. V shed 10 bases and J 2 bases; nucleotides not matched to a gene: 7. The CDR3 sequence is 15 residues long. Germline assignment: CDR1 ENHRY and CDR2 SYGVKD. CDR3 region: CATFSGGGTYNEQFF. The CDR3 coding sequence is TGTGCCACCTTTAGCGGGGGGGGAACCTACAATGAGCAGTTCTTC.

This clonotype occurred many times. The V and J genes are TRBV6-5 and TRBJ1-2; TRBD1 is a possible D gene (6 bases). The CDR3 is made up of 12 amino acids. V was pared by 8 bases and J by 6 bases, with 13 bases between. Germline V gene sequence: CDR1 MNHEY, CDR2 SVGAGI. The CDR3 DNA follows: TGTGCCAGCCACCCCAGGGGCGATGGCTACACCTTC. Translation gives CASHPRGDGYTF.